This T cell receptor beta chain was recorded in a study of cytomegalovirus exposure and HLA in healthy donors. Overall study findings and caveats: Cytomegalovirus-associated status was assigned to about 170 TCR beta chains. Researchers reported that a few CMV-associated chains were confirmed in vitro as CMV antigen-specific.

Some clones are missing from TCRdb's copy, which holds only in-frame ones; the method was immunoSEQ multiplex PCR. Of over 150,000 clones in the sample, roughly 91% are singletons; the top ten hold 4.2%. On this clone itself: Its antigen is not known.

Per germline, CDR1 SNHLY and CDR2 FYNNEI. The CDR3 is 16 amino acids. V lost 0 bases, J lost 7 bases, and 4 bases stayed unmatched. Sequenced: PBMCs. The gene calls are TRBV2 and TRBJ2-1; 12 nucleotides match TRBD2. The TCR comes from a man between 18 and 35 years old in good health and CMV-seropositive. The CDR3 DNA sequence: TGTGCCAGCAGTGAAGCGCACCTAGCGGGAGGGAATGAGCAGTTCTTC. Translating it yields CASSEAHLAGGNEQFF.